This T cell receptor beta chain was documented in a study of blood T cell repertoires in COVID-19. There are 15 residues in the CDR3. J was trimmed by 10 bases and V by 3 bases; bases with no gene match: 15. Germline V gives CDR1 DFQATT, CDR2 SNEGSKA (reference sequence). Generated by immunoSEQ multiplex PCR, the TCRdb table keeps only in-frame clones and is missing some. The sample gives 150,000 to 200,000 clones, 75% to 90% of which show up once; roughly 13% is in the top ten. The sequenced sample was PBMCs or T cells enriched from blood (not recorded which). This receptor was taken from a woman aged 60-75 years who had recovered from COVID-19. The chain employs TRBV20-1 and TRBJ2-1, with 7 nucleotides matching TRBD2. The CDR3 spells CSASLNGRPRFEQFF. In DNA form, the CDR3 reads TGCAGTGCTAGTCTCAACGGGAGGCCCAGGTTCGAGCAGTTCTTC.